This is a list of T cell receptor beta chains from one sample in a study of a mutant IDH1 vaccine in newly diagnosed glioma. No antigens are known for them. This table comes from immunoSEQ multiplex PCR, and its TCRdb copy is limited to in-frame clones, with some not included. The table records approximately 61,000 clones, 81% of them present only once. Sequenced here: PBMCs, sampled from a glioma patient whose treatment included an IDH1 peptide vaccine. The receptors were gathered from a middle-aged man with glioma. Both conserved end residues are part of each CDR3. The order of the fields is CDR3 protein, CDR3 DNA, D gene, V gene, J gene, clone size. The D gene is left open where the match is weak. Rows give clone size only sometimes, using once, few, many, or a class for an expanded clone.

CDR3: CASSVLGTGVYNEQFF
DNA: TGTGCCAGCAGCGTACTCGGGACAGGGGTCTACAATGAGCAGTTCTTC
D: TRBD1
V: TRBV9
J: TRBJ2-1
size: .

CDR3: CASSRDTSNYGYTF
DNA: TGTGCCAGCAGCCGGGACACTTCTAACTATGGCTACACCTTC
D: .
V: TRBV7-2
J: TRBJ1-2
size: .

CDR3: CSVETAEKLFF
DNA: TGCAGCGTTGAAACGGCAGAAAAACTGTTTTTT
D: .
V: TRBV29-1
J: TRBJ1-4
size: .

CDR3: CASSYNSLLRETQYF
DNA: TGTGCCAGCAGTTATAACAGTCTCCTGAGGGAGACCCAGTACTTC
D: .
V: TRBV6-6
J: TRBJ2-5
size: .

CDR3: CSAPGFGEQYF
DNA: TGCAGTGCTCCAGGGTTCGGGGAGCAGTACTTC
D: .
V: TRBV20-1
J: TRBJ2-7
size: .

CDR3: CASSPRTGGGYTF
DNA: TGTGCCAGCAGCCCTAGGACCGGCGGTGGCTACACCTTC
D: .
V: TRBV14
J: TRBJ1-2
size: .

CDR3: CASSITGETEAFF
DNA: TGTGCCAGCAGCATCACAGGGGAAACTGAAGCTTTCTTT
D: TRBD1
V: TRBV7-9
J: TRBJ1-1
size: few

CDR3: CASSQDGVSDTQYF
DNA: TGCGCCAGCAGCCAAGATGGGGTATCGGATACGCAGTATTTT
D: .
V: TRBV4-3
J: TRBJ2-3
size: .

CDR3: CASSRGTAYEQYF
DNA: TGTGCCAGCAGCCGCGGGACAGCCTACGAGCAGTACTTC
D: .
V: TRBV6-6
J: TRBJ2-7
size: .

CDR3: CASSLREAFPDTQYF
DNA: TGTGCCAGCAGCCTTCGGGAAGCCTTCCCAGATACGCAGTATTTT
D: .
V: TRBV9
J: TRBJ2-3
size: .

CDR3: CASSLRLALDGYMDTQYF
DNA: TGCGCCAGCAGCCTCCGACTAGCACTAGATGGATACATGGATACGCAGTATTTT
D: TRBD2
V: TRBV4-3
J: TRBJ2-3
size: .

CDR3: CASSTRMDRGNSEAFF
DNA: TGTGCCAGCAGCACCCGAATGGACAGGGGGAATTCTGAAGCTTTCTTT
D: TRBD1
V: TRBV5-5
J: TRBJ1-1
size: .

CDR3: CAITSTEYEQYF
DNA: TGTGCCATCACTAGTACTGAGTACGAGCAGTACTTC
D: .
V: TRBV10-3
J: TRBJ2-7
size: once